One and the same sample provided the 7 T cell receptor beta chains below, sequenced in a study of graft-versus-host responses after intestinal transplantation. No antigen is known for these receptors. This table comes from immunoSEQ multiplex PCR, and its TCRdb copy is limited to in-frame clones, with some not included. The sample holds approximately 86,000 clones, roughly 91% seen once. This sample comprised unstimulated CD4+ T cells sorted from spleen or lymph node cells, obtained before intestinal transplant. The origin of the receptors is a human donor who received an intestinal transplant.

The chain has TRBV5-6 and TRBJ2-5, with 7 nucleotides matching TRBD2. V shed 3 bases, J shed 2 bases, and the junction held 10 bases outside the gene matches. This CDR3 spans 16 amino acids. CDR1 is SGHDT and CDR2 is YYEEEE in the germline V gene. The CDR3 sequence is CASSSLAEEGQETQYF. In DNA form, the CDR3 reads TGTGCCAGCAGCTCTCTAGCGGAGGAGGGTCAAGAGACCCAGTACTTC.

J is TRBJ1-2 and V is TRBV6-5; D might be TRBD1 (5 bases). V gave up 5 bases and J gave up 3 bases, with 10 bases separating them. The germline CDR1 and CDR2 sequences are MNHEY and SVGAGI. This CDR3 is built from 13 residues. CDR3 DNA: TGTGCCAGCAGTCAAGACAGATACTATGGCTACACCTTC. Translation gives CASSQDRYYGYTF.

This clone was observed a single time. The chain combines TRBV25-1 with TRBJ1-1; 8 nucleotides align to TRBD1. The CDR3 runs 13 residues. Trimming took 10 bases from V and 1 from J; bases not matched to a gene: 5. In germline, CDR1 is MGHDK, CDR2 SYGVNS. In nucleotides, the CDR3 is TGTGCCACGACCGGACAGGGGAACACTGAAGCTTTCTTT. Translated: CATTGQGNTEAFF.

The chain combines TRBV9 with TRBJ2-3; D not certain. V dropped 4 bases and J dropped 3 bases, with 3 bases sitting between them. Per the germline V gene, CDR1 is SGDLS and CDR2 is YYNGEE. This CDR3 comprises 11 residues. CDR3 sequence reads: CASSLTDTQYF. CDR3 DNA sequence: TGTGCCAGCAGCTTAACAGATACGCAGTATTTT. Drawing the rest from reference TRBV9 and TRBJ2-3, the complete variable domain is DSGVTQTPKHLITATGQRVTLRCSPRSGDLSVYWYQQSLDQGLQFLIQYYNGEERAKGNILERFSAQQFPDLHSELNLSSLELGDSALYFCASSLTDTQYFGPGTRLTVL.

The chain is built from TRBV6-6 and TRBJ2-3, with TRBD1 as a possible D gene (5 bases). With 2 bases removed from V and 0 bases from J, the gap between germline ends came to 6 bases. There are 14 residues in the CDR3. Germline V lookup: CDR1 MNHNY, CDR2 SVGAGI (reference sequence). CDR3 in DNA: TGTGCCAGCAGTTACAAGGGGAGCACAGATACGCAGTATTTT. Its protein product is CASSYKGSTDTQYF.

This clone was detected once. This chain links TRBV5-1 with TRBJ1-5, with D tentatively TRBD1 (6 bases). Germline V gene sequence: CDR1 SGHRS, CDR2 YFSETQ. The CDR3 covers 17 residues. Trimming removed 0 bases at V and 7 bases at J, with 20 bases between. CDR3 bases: TGCGCCAGCAGCTTGGGCCCAAATCCAGGGGACGGACAGCCCCAGCATTTT. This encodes CASSLGPNPGDGQPQHF.

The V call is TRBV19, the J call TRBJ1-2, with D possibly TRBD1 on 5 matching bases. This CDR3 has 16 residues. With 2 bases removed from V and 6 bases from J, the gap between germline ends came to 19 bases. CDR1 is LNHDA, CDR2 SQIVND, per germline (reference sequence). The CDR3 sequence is CASSISGAPSYDGYTF. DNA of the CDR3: TGTGCCAGTAGTATAAGCGGGGCCCCATCTTACGATGGCTACACCTTC.